A single sample gave rise to the 12 T cell receptor beta chains below, sequenced in a study of T cell responses to AZD1222 COVID-19 vaccine. TCRdb's table, derived via immunoSEQ multiplex PCR, lists solely in-frame clones and lacks some. The sample comprises 100,000 to 150,000 clones, 90% of which are singletons, and around 7.2% rests with the top ten. The sequences come from peripheral blood, collected on day 0 of AZD1222 vaccination. Every receptor here comes from an adult in good health.

This clone appeared once. V and J are TRBV10-3 and TRBJ1-1, with D perhaps matching TRBD1 (6 bases). This CDR3 comprises 12 residues. V shed 6 bases and J shed 8 bases, with 13 bases lying between them. Per germline, CDR1 ENHRY and CDR2 SYGVKD. In DNA form, the CDR3 reads TGTGCCATCAGCTTGGGGGCAGGAGAAGCTTTCTTT. It is translated as CAISLGAGEAFF.

The chain couples TRBV4-2 to TRBJ2-1; TRBD2 agrees at 9 bases. The germline V gene encodes CDR1 LGHNA and CDR2 YNFKEQ. The V and J ends lost 2 bases and 7 bases, in that order; junction bases with no gene match: 9. CDR3 length: 16 residues. For the CDR3, the DNA is TGTGCCAGCAGCCAAACCCCGGCGGGAGGGTGGAATGAGCAGTTCTTC. Residues: CASSQTPAGGWNEQFF.

The chain combines TRBV19 with TRBJ2-7; D ambiguous. V shed 3 bases and J shed 0 bases, with 9 bases lying between them. The CDR3 is 14 residues long. Per the germline V gene, CDR1 is LNHDA and CDR2 is SQIVND (reference sequence). CDR3 in DNA: TGTGCCAGTAGTATGTGGCGGAGCTCCTACGAGCAGTACTTC. Translated: CASSMWRSSYEQYF. The variable domain in full, with the rest retrieved from reference TRBV19 and TRBJ2-7, is DGGITQSPKYLFRKEGQNVTLSCEQNLNHDAMYWYRQDPGQGLRLIYYSQIVNDFQKGDIAEGYSVSREKKESFPLTVTSAQKNPTAFYLCASSMWRSSYEQYFGPGTRLTVT.

The chain combines TRBV5-6 with TRBJ1-4, with D perhaps TRBD1 (6 bases). Germline loops: CDR1 SGHDT, CDR2 YYEEEE. The CDR3 is made up of 15 amino acids. V was shortened by 0 bases and J by 8 bases, with 14 bases between the two germline ends. This chain's CDR3 is CASSLAIGGHEKLFF. For the CDR3, the DNA is TGTGCCAGCAGCTTGGCCATAGGGGGGCACGAAAAACTGTTTTTT.

This clone has just one count. The genes are TRBV29-1 and TRBJ2-7, with D unresolved. With 4 bases removed from V and 0 bases from J, the gap between germline ends came to 13 bases. This CDR3 region has 14 residues. Germline V gene sequence: CDR1 SQVTM, CDR2 ANQGSEA. The CDR3 DNA reads TGCAGCGTTGCGGTCAGGCAGTTCTCCTACGAGCAGTACTTC. Translation: CSVAVRQFSYEQYF.

The chain has TRBV28 and TRBJ2-2; possible D gene TRBD2, 7 bases. CDR1 is MDHEN and CDR2 is SYDVKM in the germline V gene. V was cut by 2 bases and J by 6 bases, with 10 bases left in between. This CDR3 is 14 amino acids long. In DNA, the CDR3 is TGTGCCAGCAGTTTAGGGGGGGCTTCCGGGGAGCTGTTTTTT. Its protein is CASSLGGASGELFF.

The chain couples TRBV6-5 to TRBJ1-3, with unresolved D. Between the trimmed V and J ends, which lost 8 bases and 0 bases, there was a span of 5 bases. Germline assignment: CDR1 MNHEY and CDR2 SVGAGI. The CDR3 runs 12 residues. The CDR3 sequence: CASGPSGNTIYF. The CDR3 nucleotides are TGTGCCAGCGGCCCCTCTGGAAACACCATATATTTT.

The chain combines TRBV10-3 with TRBJ1-5; D unresolved. The CDR3 extends over 14 amino acids. V was cut by 5 bases and J by 4 bases, with 12 bases left in between. Germline-derived CDR1 and CDR2 are ENHRY and SYGVKD. CDR3 sequence: CAISLHRTNQPQHF. CDR3 DNA: TGTGCCATCAGTCTTCACCGCACTAATCAGCCCCAGCATTTT.

This chain links TRBV3-1 (or the pseudogene TRBV3-2) with TRBJ2-1; 11 positions match TRBD2. V gave up 4 bases and J gave up 15 bases; unmatched junction bases: 14. The CDR3 length is 15 residues. Germline V gives CDR1 LGHDT, CDR2 YNNKEL (reference sequence). CDR3 DNA sequence: TGTGCCAGCAGCCTATCCGGGACTAGCGGTGGACCGGCGTTCTTC. It codes for CASSLSGTSGGPAFF.

This chain links TRBV5-1 with TRBJ2-2; no definite D call. V lost 0 bases and J 4 bases, leaving 13 bases between the germline ends. Germline V gene data show CDR1 as SGHRS and CDR2 as YFSETQ. CDR3 length equals 16 residues. The CDR3 is CASSLALGRPTGELFF. CDR3 sequence (DNA): TGCGCCAGCAGCTTGGCGTTAGGTAGGCCCACCGGGGAGCTGTTTTTT.

This clone is a singleton in its sample. The V call is TRBV5-1, the J call TRBJ1-4; D gene uncertain. V lost 3 bases and J 3 bases, leaving 12 bases between the germline ends. This CDR3 spans 15 amino acids. The germline V gene encodes CDR1 SGHRS and CDR2 YFSETQ. In nucleotides, the CDR3 is TGCGCCAGCAGCTCCCCGGGAGACGCTAATGAAAAACTGTTTTTT. Protein product: CASSSPGDANEKLFF.

This clone occurred a few times. The chain has TRBV27 and TRBJ2-7; 9 nucleotides match TRBD1. V was pared by 5 bases and J by 2 bases, with 7 bases of the junction left unmatched. Germline assignment: CDR1 MNHEY and CDR2 SMNVEV (reference sequence). CDR3 length equals 15 residues. CDR3 nucleotides: TGTGCCAGCAGTCATAGGACAGGGGTCCCCTACGAGCAGTACTTC. Translation gives CASSHRTGVPYEQYF.